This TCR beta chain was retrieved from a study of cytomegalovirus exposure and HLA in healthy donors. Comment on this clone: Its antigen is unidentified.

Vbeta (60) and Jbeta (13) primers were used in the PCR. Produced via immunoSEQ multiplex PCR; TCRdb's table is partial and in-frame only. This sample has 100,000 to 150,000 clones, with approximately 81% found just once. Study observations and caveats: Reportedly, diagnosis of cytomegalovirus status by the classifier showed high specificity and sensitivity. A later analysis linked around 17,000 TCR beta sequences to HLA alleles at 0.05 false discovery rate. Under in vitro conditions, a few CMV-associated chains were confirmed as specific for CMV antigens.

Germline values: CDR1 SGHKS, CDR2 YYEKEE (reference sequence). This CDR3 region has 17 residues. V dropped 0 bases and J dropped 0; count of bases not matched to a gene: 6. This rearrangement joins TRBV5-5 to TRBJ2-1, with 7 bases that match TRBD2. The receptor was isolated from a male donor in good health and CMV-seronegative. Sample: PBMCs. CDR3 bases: TGTGCCAGCAGCTTGGTGCCAGCGGGACTCTCCTACAATGAGCAGTTCTTC. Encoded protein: CASSLVPAGLSYNEQFF. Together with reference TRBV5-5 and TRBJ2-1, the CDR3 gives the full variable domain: DAGVTQSPTHLIKTRGQQVTLRCSPISGHKSVSWYQQVLGQGPQFIFQYYEKEERGRGNFPDRFSARQFPNYSSELNVNALLLGDSALYLCASSLVPAGLSYNEQFFGPGTRLTVL.